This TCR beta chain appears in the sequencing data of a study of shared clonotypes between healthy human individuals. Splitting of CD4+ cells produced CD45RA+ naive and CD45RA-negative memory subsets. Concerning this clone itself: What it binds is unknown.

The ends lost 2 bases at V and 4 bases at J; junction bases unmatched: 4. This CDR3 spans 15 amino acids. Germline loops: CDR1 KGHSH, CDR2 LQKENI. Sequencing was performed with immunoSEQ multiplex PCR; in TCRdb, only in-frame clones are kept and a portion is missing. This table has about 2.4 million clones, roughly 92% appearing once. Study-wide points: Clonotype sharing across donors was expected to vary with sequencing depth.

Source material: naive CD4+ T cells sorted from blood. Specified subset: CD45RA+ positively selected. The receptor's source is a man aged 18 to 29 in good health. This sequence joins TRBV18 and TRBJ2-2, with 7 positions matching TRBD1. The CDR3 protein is CASSPATGTTGELFF. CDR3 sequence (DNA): TGTGCCAGCTCACCAGCGACAGGGACCACCGGGGAGCTGTTTTTT.